These 3 T cell receptor beta chains originate from one sample sequenced in a study of regulatory T cells in long-lasting Graves disease. Time point: newly diagnosed GD, antithyroid drugs for less than 3 months. RNA from PBMCs was the source of the TCR library. The authors built TCR beta libraries using iRepertoire HTBI primers and Arm-PCR of CDR3 regions. TCRdb used MiXCR to reprocess the multiplex PCR reads, holding one entry per CDR3 protein. This sample has some 370,000 distinct CDR3 sequences, with 10% to 15% found just once. The same sample was also used in a study of T cells in Graves' hyperthyroidism and ophthalmopathy.

Sequencing used peripheral blood mononuclear cells (PBMCs), obtained at new diagnosis, from a patient treated with antithyroid drugs. These receptors came from a woman under 30 with Graves disease.

There are many counts of this clonotype. The genes are TRBV2 and TRBJ1-2; 8 bases map to TRBD1. Germline-derived CDR1 and CDR2 are SNHLY and FYNNEI. The CDR3 is made up of 12 amino acids. V was pared by 6 bases and J by 11 bases, with 8 bases of the junction left unmatched. Written as DNA, the CDR3 is TGTGCCAGCAGGGGACAGGTTCCCGGTTACACCTTC. It is translated as CASRGQVPGYTF.

Many counts were recorded for this clonotype. The rearrangement joins TRBV12-3 or TRBV12-4 to TRBJ1-1; no reliable D call. The CDR3 totals 13 residues. Trimming removed 2 bases from V and 1 base from J, with 5 bases in between. The CDR3 nucleotides are TGTGCCAGCAGTTTAACGCAGAACACTGAAGCTTTCTTT. Translated, it gives CASSLTQNTEAFF.

This clonotype has just a few counts. The chain uses TRBV2 and TRBJ2-1; 9 bases map to TRBD1. The germline V gene encodes CDR1 SNHLY and CDR2 FYNNEI. CDR3 length equals 19 residues. The V and J ends lost 5 bases and 0 bases, in that order; junction bases with no gene match: 14. The DNA for the CDR3 is TGTGCCAGCAGTAGATATAGGACAGGGGATACCAGCTCCTACAATGAGCAGTTCTTC. Translated: CASSRYRTGDTSSYNEQFF.